This TCR beta chain derives from a study of cytotoxic CD8 clonotypes in ibrutinib-treated CLL. As for the study in general: Samples yielded averages of about 250,000 productive templates and 94,082 productive rearrangements.

Findings and limits, study-wide: Progressing and sustained-remission patients had different sampling times. Having risen at ibrutinib response, clonality had fallen back toward baseline by progression.

Libraries were prepared by immunoSEQ multiplex PCR; TCRdb keeps only in-frame clonotypes and omits some of them. The table lists around 70,000 clones, about nine tenths of them singletons. This CDR3 is 19 amino acids long. The V and J ends lost 8 bases and 0 bases respectively, with 26 bases between them. The germline CDR1 and CDR2 sequences are SGHRS and YFSETQ. To note about this clone: Its cognate antigen is unknown.

The clonotype originates from a human donor with chronic lymphocytic leukemia. The chain links TRBV5-1 to TRBJ2-2; tentatively, D is TRBD2 (5 bases). This material consisted of PBMCs, taken after 12 months of ibrutinib treatment. This CDR3 is CASYGVTPQRYPNTGELFF. The CDR3 nucleotides read TGCGCCAGTTACGGGGTTACCCCACAGCGCTACCCGAACACCGGGGAGCTGTTTTTT. The full variable domain, rest sourced from reference TRBV5-1 and TRBJ2-2, is KAGVTQTPRYLIKTRGQQVTLSCSPISGHRSVSWYQQTPGQGLQFLFEYFSETQRNKGNFPGRFSGRQFSNSRSEMNVSTLELGDSALYLCASYGVTPQRYPNTGELFFGEGSRLTVL.